A single T cell receptor beta chain is shown here with its context. In Seattle, patients joined the study during active infection and were tracked longitudinally. The sample comes from a study of blood T cell repertoires in COVID-19. Study background: Specimens from acute and convalescent COVID-19 originated in the United States, Italy and Spain. Nucleic acid was either cDNA or gDNA, and it came from T cells, B-cell-depleted T cells, or PBMCs.

Source study methods: By means of reference gene primer amplification, nucleated cell counts were estimated. TCRdb's table, derived via immunoSEQ multiplex PCR, lists solely in-frame clones and lacks some. V, J and clone size derive from that table, while D and trimming were established from the DNA sequence. The sample includes 30,000 to 40,000 clones, around 70% of them seen just once. Germline V gene sequence: CDR1 SGHRS, CDR2 YFSETQ. V dropped 0 bases and J dropped 7 bases, with 8 bases sitting between them. The CDR3 length is 13 residues. The sequence derives from a man in his 70s with COVID-19, enrolled during active disease. The specimen was peripheral blood. This chain uses TRBV5-1 with TRBJ1-3; D gene unclear. The CDR3 reads CASSLEQWNTIYF. The CDR3 bases are TGCGCCAGCAGCTTGGAACAATGGAACACCATATATTTT.